Listed below are T cell receptor beta chains from one sample, sequenced in a study of vaccination and CD4 T cells after COVID-19. Their cognate antigens are unknown. TCRdb re-called the PCR reads with MiXCR, one entry per CDR3 protein. The data show under 20,000 distinct CDR3 sequences, with over 50% seen just once and 21% held by the top ten. The sequencing used CD4+ T cells from blood, cultured in vitro, collected about 7 months after SARS-CoV-2 vaccination. These receptors were obtained from a human donor who had recovered from COVID-19. Each CDR3 is given with its conserved first and last residue. The D gene is left open where the match is weak. Expanded clones are given a class, and other clones once, few, many or no size at all.

TRBD1	TRBV27	-	TRBJ1-2	CASSRGTGANYGYTF	TGTGCCAGCAGCCGCGGGACAGGGGCTAACTATGGCTACACCTTC
-	TRBV20-1	-	TRBJ2-1	CSAHTWGGYQSSYNEQFF	TGCAGTGCTCACACCTGGGGCGGATACCAGAGCTCCTACAATGAGCAGTTCTTC
TRBD2	TRBV19	once	TRBJ2-2	CASSVAGRANTGELFF	TGTGCCAGTAGTGTTGCCGGGAGGGCCAATACCGGGGAGCTGTTTTTT
-	TRBV7-3	-	TRBJ1-1	CASSLSGGGEAFF	TGTGCCAGCAGCTTAAGCGGGGGGGGTGAAGCTTTCTTT
TRBD1	TRBV6-1	few	TRBJ2-7	CASSPGQGRLYF	TGTGCCAGCAGCCCAGGACAGGGTCGCCTGTACTTC
-	TRBV6-1	-	TRBJ2-3	CASSDPAGRRSDTQYF	TGTGCCAGCAGTGACCCGGCAGGGCGACGGTCAGATACGCAGTATTTT
-	TRBV27	-	TRBJ1-1	CASSGGGIKAFF	TGTGCCAGCAGTGGGGGAGGGATTAAAGCTTTCTTT
TRBD2	TRBV7-6	-	TRBJ2-1	CASSLEAGVYNEQFF	TGTGCTAGCAGCTTAGAAGCGGGGGTCTACAATGAGCAGTTCTTC
-	TRBV12-3/TRBV12-4	few	TRBJ1-6	CASSLLGHNSPLHF	TGTGCCAGCAGTTTATTGGGCCATAATTCACCCCTCCACTTT
TRBD2	TRBV6-2/TRBV6-3	-	TRBJ2-5	CASSARGSRETQYF	TGTGCCAGCAGCGCTCGCGGGAGTCGGGAGACCCAGTACTTC
TRBD2	TRBV7-3	-	TRBJ2-1	CASSSTSDREQFF	TGTGCCAGCAGCTCAACTAGCGATCGTGAGCAGTTCTTC
-	TRBV2	-	TRBJ2-3	CASSATGVGTDTQYF	TGTGCCAGCAGCGCTACGGGGGTTGGTACAGATACGCAGTATTTT
-	TRBV10-3	-	TRBJ2-5	CATSRGVSETQYF	TGTGCCACCTCCCGCGGTGTATCGGAGACCCAGTACTTC
-	TRBV19	few	TRBJ1-2	CASSILSGDGYTF	TGTGCCAGTAGTATCTTATCAGGGGACGGCTACACCTTC
-	TRBV20-1	-	TRBJ1-6	CSAREPMSSYNSPLHF	TGCAGTGCTAGAGAACCCATGAGCTCCTATAATTCACCCCTCCACTTT
-	TRBV6-1	-	TRBJ1-2	CASSPYKGYGYTF	TGTGCCAGCAGTCCCTATAAAGGCTATGGCTACACCTTC
-	TRBV4-2	-	TRBJ2-1	CASSQDNGLSFSYNEQFF	TGTGCCAGCAGCCAAGATAACGGACTATCATTTTCCTACAATGAGCAGTTCTTC
TRBD1	TRBV7-8	once	TRBJ1-5	CASLQGRRSGSSNQPQHF	TGTGCCAGCCTACAGGGGCGGCGGTCGGGGTCTAGCAATCAGCCCCAGCATTTT
TRBD2	TRBV20-1	-	TRBJ2-5	CSTSGRGETQYF	TGCAGTACTAGCGGGAGAGGGGAGACCCAGTACTTC
-	TRBV18	-	TRBJ1-2	CASSPVRESNYGYTF	TGTGCCAGCTCACCAGTCAGGGAATCCAACTATGGCTACACCTTC